The rows below give T cell receptor beta chains drawn from one sample of a study of blood T cell repertoires in COVID-19. Repertoires were generated with immunoSEQ multiplex PCR, while TCRdb's copy carries only in-frame clones and drops some. The sample shows around 200,000 clones, less than 90% of them seen only once. The sample consisted of peripheral blood. The origin of the receptors is a man aged 35-49 years with active or convalescent COVID-19. The CDR3 runs from the conserved cysteine through the conserved F or W. A D gene is named only where the DNA matches it firmly. The size of a clone is reported for some rows only, either as once, few or many, or as a class for expanded clones.

CDR3aa: CASSSGYGGTDTQYF
CDR3nt: TGCGCCAGCAGCTCTGGCTACGGGGGCACAGATACGCAGTATTTT
len: 15
v_gene: TRBV5-1
abundance: NA
j_gene: TRBJ2-3
d_gene: NA

CDR3aa: CASSLVGTSGEQFF
CDR3nt: TGTGCCAGCAGTTTAGTCGGGACTAGCGGTGAGCAGTTCTTC
len: 14
v_gene: TRBV28
abundance: NA
j_gene: TRBJ2-1
d_gene: TRBD2

CDR3aa: CASSVGQGRSEAFF
CDR3nt: TGTGCCAGCAGCGTCGGACAGGGGAGGTCTGAAGCTTTCTTT
len: 14
v_gene: TRBV9
abundance: NA
j_gene: TRBJ1-1
d_gene: TRBD1

CDR3aa: CASSLYSGGLPSTDTQYF
CDR3nt: TGTGCCAGCAGTTTGTATTCGGGAGGTTTACCTAGCACAGATACGCAGTATTTT
len: 18
v_gene: TRBV28
abundance: once
j_gene: TRBJ2-3
d_gene: TRBD2

CDR3aa: CASSLNSQGQYGGYTF
CDR3nt: TGCGCCAGCAGCTTGAATTCTCAGGGGCAATACGGTGGCTACACCTTC
len: 16
v_gene: TRBV5-1
abundance: few
j_gene: TRBJ1-2
d_gene: NA

CDR3aa: CASSLSYHLASGGEQYF
CDR3nt: TGTGCCAGCAGTTTATCCTACCACCTGGCTAGCGGGGGCGAGCAGTACTTC
len: 17
v_gene: TRBV28
abundance: NA
j_gene: TRBJ2-7
d_gene: TRBD2

CDR3aa: CASSARGGGVPDQETQYF
CDR3nt: TGTGCCAGCAGCGCCCGAGGGGGGGGCGTACCCGACCAAGAGACCCAGTACTTC
len: 18
v_gene: TRBV9
abundance: NA
j_gene: TRBJ2-5
d_gene: NA

CDR3aa: CASSLAPGLPGELFF
CDR3nt: TGCGCCAGCAGCTTGGCACCAGGGCTACCCGGGGAGCTGTTTTTT
len: 15
v_gene: TRBV5-1
abundance: many
j_gene: TRBJ2-2
d_gene: NA

CDR3aa: CASSQVLSQGTNYGYTF
CDR3nt: TGCGCCAGCAGCCAAGTTTTATCGCAGGGGACTAACTATGGCTACACCTTC
len: 17
v_gene: TRBV4-1
abundance: NA
j_gene: TRBJ1-2
d_gene: NA

CDR3aa: CASSLESSNGYTF
CDR3nt: TGTGCCAGCAGCTTAGAGTCCAGTAATGGCTACACCTTC
len: 13
v_gene: TRBV7-9
abundance: NA
j_gene: TRBJ1-2
d_gene: NA

CDR3aa: CASSPRTPGRTKASYNEQFF
CDR3nt: TGTGCCAGCTCACCCCGGACACCGGGCCGCACCAAAGCGTCCTACAATGAGCAGTTCTTC
len: 20
v_gene: TRBV18
abundance: NA
j_gene: TRBJ2-1
d_gene: NA

CDR3aa: CASSHQGSSTGELFF
CDR3nt: TGTGCCAGCAGCCATCAGGGGTCGAGCACCGGGGAGCTGTTTTTT
len: 15
v_gene: TRBV5-5
abundance: NA
j_gene: TRBJ2-2
d_gene: NA

CDR3aa: CAWSVRYRALSFSGANVLTF
CDR3nt: TGTGCCTGGAGTGTACGGTACAGGGCACTATCTTTCTCTGGGGCCAACGTCCTGACTTTC
len: 20
v_gene: TRBV30
abundance: NA
j_gene: TRBJ2-6
d_gene: NA

CDR3aa: CASSSRASGNTIYF
CDR3nt: TGTGCCAGCAGCTCCCGAGCATCTGGAAACACCATATATTTT
len: 14
v_gene: TRBV7-2
abundance: NA
j_gene: TRBJ1-3
d_gene: NA

CDR3aa: CSVPRGGSYTF
CDR3nt: TGCAGCGTGCCTAGAGGGGGAAGCTACACCTTC
len: 11
v_gene: TRBV29-1
abundance: NA
j_gene: TRBJ1-2
d_gene: NA

CDR3aa: CSVLMTGHEQYF
CDR3nt: TGCAGCGTGCTTATGACAGGGCACGAGCAGTACTTC
len: 12
v_gene: TRBV29-1
abundance: NA
j_gene: TRBJ2-7
d_gene: TRBD1

CDR3aa: CAISPGQGYEQYF
CDR3nt: TGTGCCATCAGTCCGGGACAGGGCTACGAGCAGTACTTC
len: 13
v_gene: TRBV10-3
abundance: NA
j_gene: TRBJ2-7
d_gene: TRBD1

CDR3aa: CASSFLQVPREEEQYF
CDR3nt: TGTGCCAGCAGTTTCCTCCAGGTCCCCCGGGAGGAAGAGCAGTACTTC
len: 16
v_gene: TRBV6-6
abundance: NA
j_gene: TRBJ2-7
d_gene: TRBD2

CDR3aa: CASSLSSAGWETQYF
CDR3nt: TGTGCCAGCAGCTTAAGCTCGGCGGGATGGGAGACCCAGTACTTC
len: 15
v_gene: TRBV7-9
abundance: NA
j_gene: TRBJ2-5
d_gene: NA

CDR3aa: CASSESVSSEKLFF
CDR3nt: TGCGCCAGCAGTGAGTCGGTCAGTAGCGAAAAACTGTTTTTT
len: 14
v_gene: TRBV10-1
abundance: NA
j_gene: TRBJ1-4
d_gene: NA

CDR3aa: CASSVGQGDSPLHF
CDR3nt: TGTGCCAGCAGCGTGGGACAGGGAGATTCACCCCTCCACTTT
len: 14
v_gene: TRBV9
abundance: NA
j_gene: TRBJ1-6
d_gene: TRBD1

CDR3aa: CASSSGLAPYNEQFF
CDR3nt: TGTGCCAGCAGCTCTGGACTAGCCCCCTACAATGAGCAGTTCTTC
len: 15
v_gene: TRBV7-3
abundance: NA
j_gene: TRBJ2-1
d_gene: TRBD2

CDR3aa: CSVGDGTDGGYTF
CDR3nt: TGCAGCGTTGGGGACGGGACAGACGGTGGCTACACCTTC
len: 13
v_gene: TRBV29-1
abundance: NA
j_gene: TRBJ1-2
d_gene: TRBD1

CDR3aa: CASRGAGGNEQYF
CDR3nt: TGTGCCAGCAGGGGGGCGGGAGGGAACGAGCAGTACTTC
len: 13
v_gene: TRBV6-5
abundance: NA
j_gene: TRBJ2-7
d_gene: TRBD2

CDR3aa: CASSSQTSGRRTYEQYF
CDR3nt: TGTGCCAGCAGCTCGCAGACTAGCGGGAGACGAACCTACGAGCAGTACTTC
len: 17
v_gene: TRBV5-8
abundance: NA
j_gene: TRBJ2-7
d_gene: TRBD2

CDR3aa: CASSATSGGIGEQFF
CDR3nt: TGTGCCAGCAGCGCCACTAGCGGGGGGATCGGGGAGCAGTTCTTC
len: 15
v_gene: TRBV9
abundance: once
j_gene: TRBJ2-1
d_gene: TRBD2

CDR3aa: CASSEAGPSSSNQPQHF
CDR3nt: TGTGCCAGCAGTGAAGCTGGGCCGTCATCGAGCAATCAGCCCCAGCATTTT
len: 17
v_gene: TRBV6-1
abundance: few
j_gene: TRBJ1-5
d_gene: NA

CDR3aa: CASSYQQGATSYEQYF
CDR3nt: TGTGCCAGCAGTTATCAACAGGGGGCGACCTCCTACGAGCAGTACTTC
len: 16
v_gene: TRBV27
abundance: NA
j_gene: TRBJ2-7
d_gene: TRBD1

CDR3aa: CASSLTTSTRQFF
CDR3nt: TGTGCCAGCAGCCTAACGACTTCGACTCGGCAGTTCTTC
len: 13
v_gene: TRBV7-3
abundance: NA
j_gene: TRBJ2-1
d_gene: NA

CDR3aa: CASSFVTVMYNEQFF
CDR3nt: TGTGCCAGCAGTTTCGTGACTGTCATGTACAATGAGCAGTTCTTC
len: 15
v_gene: TRBV28
abundance: NA
j_gene: TRBJ2-1
d_gene: NA

CDR3aa: CSVGHRLNEKLFF
CDR3nt: TGCAGCGTGGGACACCGACTTAATGAAAAACTGTTTTTT
len: 13
v_gene: TRBV29-1
abundance: NA
j_gene: TRBJ1-4
d_gene: NA

CDR3aa: CASSETGHTEAFF
CDR3nt: TGTGCCAGCAGTGAAACAGGGCACACTGAAGCTTTCTTT
len: 13
v_gene: TRBV6-1
abundance: NA
j_gene: TRBJ1-1
d_gene: NA

CDR3aa: CASSPAGAINQPQHF
CDR3nt: TGTGCCAGCAGCCCCGCGGGGGCGATCAATCAGCCCCAGCATTTT
len: 15
v_gene: TRBV6-5
abundance: NA
j_gene: TRBJ1-5
d_gene: NA

CDR3aa: CASSLALAGVNYNEQFF
CDR3nt: TGCGCCAGCAGCTTAGCACTAGCGGGAGTAAACTACAATGAGCAGTTCTTC
len: 17
v_gene: TRBV5-1
abundance: few
j_gene: TRBJ2-1
d_gene: TRBD2

CDR3aa: CASRTGESSYNSPLHF
CDR3nt: TGTGCCAGTCGGACAGGGGAGAGCTCCTATAATTCACCCCTCCACTTT
len: 16
v_gene: TRBV19
abundance: NA
j_gene: TRBJ1-6
d_gene: TRBD1

CDR3aa: CASSLLGQARDEQYF
CDR3nt: TGTGCCAGCAGCTTACTGGGACAGGCCAGAGACGAGCAGTACTTC
len: 15
v_gene: TRBV11-2
abundance: NA
j_gene: TRBJ2-7
d_gene: TRBD1

CDR3aa: CASSFYSSTDTQYF
CDR3nt: TGTGCCAGCAGCTTCTACAGCTCCACAGATACGCAGTATTTT
len: 14
v_gene: TRBV28
abundance: NA
j_gene: TRBJ2-3
d_gene: NA

CDR3aa: CASRGGLAGTYEQYF
CDR3nt: TGTGCCAGCAGGGGGGGCCTAGCGGGGACCTACGAGCAGTACTTC
len: 15
v_gene: TRBV2
abundance: NA
j_gene: TRBJ2-7
d_gene: TRBD2

CDR3aa: CASSLGLAGGQETQYF
CDR3nt: TGTGCCAGCAGCTTAGGACTAGCGGGAGGGCAAGAGACCCAGTACTTC
len: 16
v_gene: TRBV11-2
abundance: NA
j_gene: TRBJ2-5
d_gene: TRBD2

CDR3aa: CASSSLGAGDTGELFF
CDR3nt: TGTGCCAGCAGTTCCCTCGGGGCAGGGGATACCGGGGAGCTGTTTTTT
len: 16
v_gene: TRBV6-5
abundance: NA
j_gene: TRBJ2-2
d_gene: NA

CDR3aa: CASTYSSGEYEQYF
CDR3nt: TGTGCCAGCACCTATAGCTCTGGAGAATACGAGCAGTACTTC
len: 14
v_gene: TRBV6-5
abundance: few
j_gene: TRBJ2-7
d_gene: NA

CDR3aa: CARIRGQGNNEQFF
CDR3nt: TGTGCCAGAATTCGGGGACAGGGAAACAATGAGCAGTTCTTC
len: 14
v_gene: TRBV28
abundance: NA
j_gene: TRBJ2-1
d_gene: TRBD1

CDR3aa: CASSQEQGASGELFF
CDR3nt: TGTGCCAGCAGCCAAGAACAGGGGGCAAGCGGGGAGCTGTTTTTT
len: 15
v_gene: TRBV4-2
abundance: NA
j_gene: TRBJ2-2
d_gene: TRBD1

CDR3aa: CASSVAGKNTEAFF
CDR3nt: TGTGCCAGCAGCGTGGCAGGGAAGAACACTGAAGCTTTCTTT
len: 14
v_gene: TRBV9
abundance: NA
j_gene: TRBJ1-1
d_gene: NA

CDR3aa: CASKGQTYEQYF
CDR3nt: TGTGCCAGTAAAGGACAGACCTACGAGCAGTACTTC
len: 12
v_gene: TRBV19
abundance: NA
j_gene: TRBJ2-7
d_gene: NA

CDR3aa: CASSHSGQPNTEAFF
CDR3nt: TGTGCCAGCAGCCATTCAGGACAGCCGAACACTGAAGCTTTCTTT
len: 15
v_gene: TRBV3-1/TRBV3-2
abundance: NA
j_gene: TRBJ1-1
d_gene: NA

CDR3aa: CAWTDSPYGYTF
CDR3nt: TGTGCCTGGACAGACAGTCCCTATGGCTACACCTTC
len: 12
v_gene: TRBV30
abundance: NA
j_gene: TRBJ1-2
d_gene: NA